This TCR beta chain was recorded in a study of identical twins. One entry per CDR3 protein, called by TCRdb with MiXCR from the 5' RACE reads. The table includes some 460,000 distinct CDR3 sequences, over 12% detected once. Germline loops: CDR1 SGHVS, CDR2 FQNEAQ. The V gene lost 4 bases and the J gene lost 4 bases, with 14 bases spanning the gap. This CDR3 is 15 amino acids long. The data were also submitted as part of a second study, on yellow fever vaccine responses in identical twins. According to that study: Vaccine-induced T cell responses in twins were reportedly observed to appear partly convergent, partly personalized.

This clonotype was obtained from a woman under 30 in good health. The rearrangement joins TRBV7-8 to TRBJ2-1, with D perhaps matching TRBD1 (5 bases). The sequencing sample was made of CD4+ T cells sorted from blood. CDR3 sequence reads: CASSSTEVFYNEQFF. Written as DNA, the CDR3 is TGTGCCAGCAGCTCGACAGAAGTTTTTTACAATGAGCAGTTCTTC.